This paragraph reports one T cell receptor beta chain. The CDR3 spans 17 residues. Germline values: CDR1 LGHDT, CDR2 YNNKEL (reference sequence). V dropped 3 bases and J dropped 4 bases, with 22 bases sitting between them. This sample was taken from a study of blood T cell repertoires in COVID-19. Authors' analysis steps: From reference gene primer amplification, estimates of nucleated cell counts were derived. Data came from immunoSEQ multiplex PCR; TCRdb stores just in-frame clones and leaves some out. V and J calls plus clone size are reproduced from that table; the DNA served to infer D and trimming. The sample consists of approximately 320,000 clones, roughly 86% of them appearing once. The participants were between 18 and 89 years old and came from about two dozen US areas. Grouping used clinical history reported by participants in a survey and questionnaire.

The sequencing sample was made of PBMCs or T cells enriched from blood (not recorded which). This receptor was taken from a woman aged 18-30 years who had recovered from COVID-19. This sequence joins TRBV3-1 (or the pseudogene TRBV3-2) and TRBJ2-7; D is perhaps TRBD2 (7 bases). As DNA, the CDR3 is TGTGCCAGCAGCCATCTACCCACGGCGGGGGCGAGATACGAGCAGTACTTC. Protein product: CASSHLPTAGARYEQYF.